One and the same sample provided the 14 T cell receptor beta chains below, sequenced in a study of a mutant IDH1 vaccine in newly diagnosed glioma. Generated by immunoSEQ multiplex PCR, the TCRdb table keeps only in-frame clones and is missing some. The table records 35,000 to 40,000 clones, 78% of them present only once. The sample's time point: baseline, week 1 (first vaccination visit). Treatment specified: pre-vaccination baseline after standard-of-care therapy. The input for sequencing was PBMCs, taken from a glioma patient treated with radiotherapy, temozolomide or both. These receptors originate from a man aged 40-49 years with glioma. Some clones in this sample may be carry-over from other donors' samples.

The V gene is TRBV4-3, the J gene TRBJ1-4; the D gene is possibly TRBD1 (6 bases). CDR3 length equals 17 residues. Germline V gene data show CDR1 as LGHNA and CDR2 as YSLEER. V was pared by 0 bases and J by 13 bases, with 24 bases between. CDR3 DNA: TGCGCCAGCAGCCAAGAATATAATGGGGGGACCCAAGGGGGACTGTTTTTT. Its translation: CASSQEYNGGTQGGLFF.

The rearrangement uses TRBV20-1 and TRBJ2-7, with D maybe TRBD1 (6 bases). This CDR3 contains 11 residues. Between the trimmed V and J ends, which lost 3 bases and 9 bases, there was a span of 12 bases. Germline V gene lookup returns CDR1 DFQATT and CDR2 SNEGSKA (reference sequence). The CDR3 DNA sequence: TGCAGTGCTAGGCTAGGACAGTCGCAGTACTTC. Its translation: CSARLGQSQYF.

This chain's CDR3 is CASSFRSLGTGNTEAFF. Written as DNA, the CDR3 is TGCGCCAGCAGCTTCAGGTCGTTAGGGACAGGGAACACTGAAGCTTTCTTT. The rearrangement uses TRBV5-1 and TRBJ1-1; 8 nucleotides line up with TRBD1. Looked up from germline, CDR1 is SGHRS and CDR2 is YFSETQ. The CDR3 spans 17 residues. With 2 bases clipped from V and 1 base from J, the junction kept 10 bases outside the gene matches.

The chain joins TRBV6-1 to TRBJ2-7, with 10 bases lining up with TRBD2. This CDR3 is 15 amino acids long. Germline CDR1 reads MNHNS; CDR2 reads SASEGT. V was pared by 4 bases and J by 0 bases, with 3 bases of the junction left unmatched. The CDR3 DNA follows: TGTGCCAGCAGTGCCTCTAGCGGGGGCTCCTACGAGCAGTACTTC. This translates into CASSASSGGSYEQYF.

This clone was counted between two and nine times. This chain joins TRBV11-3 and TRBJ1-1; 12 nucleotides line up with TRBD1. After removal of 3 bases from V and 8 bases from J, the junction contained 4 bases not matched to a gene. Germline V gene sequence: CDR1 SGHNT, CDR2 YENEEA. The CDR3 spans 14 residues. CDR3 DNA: TGTGCCAGCAGCTTCACCGGGACAGGGGGCGAAGCTTTCTTT. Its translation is CASSFTGTGGEAFF.

Here the CDR3 DNA reads TGCGCCAGCAGCCAAGATTTAGGAAGGGGGCTTGGCTACACCTTC. Its translation: CASSQDLGRGLGYTF. The rearrangement uses TRBV4-3 and TRBJ1-2, with 7 bases identical to TRBD1. Germline V gene sequence: CDR1 LGHNA, CDR2 YSLEER. The trim removed 0 bases at V and 7 bases at J, leaving 8 bases unmatched. CDR3 length equals 15 residues.

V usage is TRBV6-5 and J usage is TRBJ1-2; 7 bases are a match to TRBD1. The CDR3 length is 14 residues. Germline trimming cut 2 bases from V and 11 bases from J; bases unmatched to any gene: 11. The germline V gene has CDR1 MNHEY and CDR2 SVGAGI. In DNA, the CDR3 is TGTGCCAGCAGTTACGCCGACAGGGAAGGAGAGTACACCTTC. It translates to CASSYADREGEYTF.

As DNA, the CDR3 is TGTGCCAGCAGCCCCCTTCTGTTGGCTCCCACAGATACGCAGTATTTT. Translating gives CASSPLLLAPTDTQYF. The genes are TRBV5-4 and TRBJ2-3; D gene ambiguous. Looked up from germline, CDR1 is SGHNT and CDR2 is YYREEE (reference sequence). This CDR3 is built from 16 residues. V lost 4 bases and J lost 2, with 17 bases in between.

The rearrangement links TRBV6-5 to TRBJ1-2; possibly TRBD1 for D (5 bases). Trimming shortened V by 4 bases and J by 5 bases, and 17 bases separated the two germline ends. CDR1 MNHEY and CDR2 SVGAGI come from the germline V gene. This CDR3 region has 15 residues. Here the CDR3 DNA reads TGTGCCAGCAGTTTCGACCGAAAGGGGTCTTATGGCTACACCTTC. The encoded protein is CASSFDRKGSYGYTF.

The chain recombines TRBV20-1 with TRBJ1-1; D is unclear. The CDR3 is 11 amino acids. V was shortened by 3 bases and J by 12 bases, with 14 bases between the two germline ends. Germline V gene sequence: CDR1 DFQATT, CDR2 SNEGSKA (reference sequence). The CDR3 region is CSASRAVETFF. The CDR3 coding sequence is TGCAGTGCTAGCCGGGCGGTGGAAACTTTCTTT.

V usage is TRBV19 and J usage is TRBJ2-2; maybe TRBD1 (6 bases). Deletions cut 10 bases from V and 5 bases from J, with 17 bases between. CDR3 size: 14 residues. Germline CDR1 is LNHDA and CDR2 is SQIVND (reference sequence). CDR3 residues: CATMNPGVTGELFF. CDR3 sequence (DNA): TGTGCCACTATGAACCCAGGGGTAACCGGGGAGCTGTTTTTT.

Here the CDR3 reads CAWSKRSGNIQYF. The CDR3 DNA is TGTGCCTGGAGTAAAAGGTCGGGAAACATTCAGTACTTC. The genes are TRBV30 and TRBJ2-4; no reliable D call. V lost 2 bases and J lost 6, with 11 bases in between. CDR1 GTSNPN and CDR2 SVGIG come from the germline V gene (reference sequence). The CDR3 loop spans 13 amino acids.

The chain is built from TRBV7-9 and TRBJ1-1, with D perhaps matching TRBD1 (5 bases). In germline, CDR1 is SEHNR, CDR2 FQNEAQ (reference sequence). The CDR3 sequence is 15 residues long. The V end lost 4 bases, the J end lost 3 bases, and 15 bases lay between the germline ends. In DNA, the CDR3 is TGTGCCAGCAGCTCCACCGGGGCCACCTACACTGAAGCTTTCTTT. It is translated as CASSSTGATYTEAFF.

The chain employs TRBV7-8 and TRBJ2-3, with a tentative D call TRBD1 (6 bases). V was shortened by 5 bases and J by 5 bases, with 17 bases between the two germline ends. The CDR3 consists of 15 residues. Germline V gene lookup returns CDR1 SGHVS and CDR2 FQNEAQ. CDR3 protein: CASSVSTGYGDTQYF. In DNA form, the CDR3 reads TGTGCCAGCAGCGTCTCCACAGGGTACGGAGATACGCAGTATTTT.